The table lists the clone carrying this T cell receptor beta chain with a count of one. In the original analysis: Reference gene primers were amplified, and this amplification served to estimate nucleated cell counts. Data came from immunoSEQ multiplex PCR; TCRdb stores just in-frame clones and leaves some out. V and J calls and clone size come straight from that table; D and trimming were deduced from the DNA. This table has some 290,000 clones, approximately 80% appearing once. This entry is derived from a study of blood T cell repertoires in COVID-19. Study summary: Italy, Spain and the United States were the sources of the convalescent and acute COVID-19 samples. Sources were T cells, B-cell-depleted T cells, or PBMCs; the material itself was cDNA or gDNA.

CDR1 is MNHEY, CDR2 SMNVEV, per germline (reference sequence). V was clipped by 3 bases and J by 2 bases, with 12 bases between them. The CDR3 length is 15 residues. What was sequenced was peripheral blood. The V call is TRBV27, the J call TRBJ2-3, with D tentatively TRBD2 (5 bases). The receptor comes from a woman in her fifties or sixties with active or convalescent COVID-19. In DNA, the CDR3 is TGTGCCAGCAGTTTTGAGGGCGGGTCCACAGATACGCAGTATTTT. It yields the protein CASSFEGGSTDTQYF.